The 27 T cell receptor beta chains listed next were all sequenced from one sample in a study of cytotoxic CD8 clonotypes in ibrutinib-treated CLL. The table came from immunoSEQ multiplex PCR; TCRdb's copy has only in-frame clones and leaves some out. The sample has about 310,000 clones; 70% to 80% are singletons. Sequencing was performed on PBMCs, taken before ibrutinib treatment. Source of these receptors: a human donor with chronic lymphocytic leukemia.

V is TRBV5-1 and J is TRBJ1-2, with 7 bases that match TRBD1. V dropped 2 bases and J dropped 4; count of bases not matched to a gene: 8. Germline-derived CDR1 and CDR2 are SGHRS and YFSETQ. The CDR3 length is 15 residues. Written as DNA, the CDR3 is TGCGCCAGCAGCTTATTCCCGGGACAGACCTATGGCTACACCTTC. Translating gives CASSLFPGQTYGYTF.

The rearrangement joins TRBV7-7 to TRBJ2-1; 12 bases fit TRBD2. J lost 7 bases, V lost 5 bases, and 12 bases had no gene match. Germline V lookup: CDR1 SSHAT, CDR2 FNYEAQ (reference sequence). CDR3 length equals 17 residues. CDR3 bases: TGTGCCAGCAGCCAAGGATCCGGACTAGCGGGAAGGAATGAGCAGTTCTTC. Its protein product is CASSQGSGLAGRNEQFF. The full variable domain, rest sourced from reference TRBV7-7 and TRBJ2-1, is GAGVSQSPRYKVTKRGQDVTLRCDPISSHATLYWYQQALGQGPEFLTYFNYEAQPDKSGLPSDRFSAERPEGSISTLTIQRTEQRDSAMYRCASSQGSGLAGRNEQFFGPGTRLTVL.

The chain joins TRBV27 to TRBJ2-2; D remains unclear. CDR3 length: 14 residues. V lost 4 bases to trimming and J lost 7 bases, with 13 bases between them. CDR1 and CDR2 (germline): MNHEY, SMNVEV (reference sequence). The CDR3 DNA sequence: TGTGCCAGCAGTTCCTTTAAGGCTAGCGGGGAGCTGTTTTTT. This sequence encodes CASSSFKASGELFF.

The chain combines TRBV2 with TRBJ2-5; TRBD2 matches 13 bases. Germline values: CDR1 SNHLY, CDR2 FYNNEI. The CDR3 extends over 18 amino acids. The ends lost 6 bases at V and 4 bases at J; junction bases unmatched: 14. The CDR3 here is CASRERTLRLAGGETQYF. The CDR3 nucleotides read TGTGCCAGCAGGGAAAGGACGTTGAGACTAGCGGGGGGAGAGACCCAGTACTTC.

J is TRBJ2-5 and V is TRBV18; D ambiguous. Trimming left V 2 bases short and J 4 bases short, with 14 bases between. Germline V gene sequence: CDR1 KGHSH, CDR2 LQKENI. CDR3 length: 15 amino acids. The CDR3 is CASSPRVRLLETQYF. In DNA, the CDR3 is TGTGCCAGCTCACCAAGAGTACGGTTACTAGAGACCCAGTACTTC.

The chain employs TRBV7-2 and TRBJ1-5; perhaps TRBD1 as D (6 bases). V was shortened by 8 bases and J by 4 bases, with 15 bases between the two germline ends. This CDR3 comprises 14 residues. Germline values: CDR1 SGHTA, CDR2 FQGNSA. This chain's CDR3 is CASAKRDTNQPQHF. The DNA for the CDR3 is TGTGCCAGCGCTAAAAGGGACACAAATCAGCCCCAGCATTTT.

The chain carries TRBV4-3 and TRBJ2-1; a weak D match, TRBD2 (5 bases). V dropped 4 bases and J dropped 4 bases, with 14 bases sitting between them. Germline loops: CDR1 LGHNA, CDR2 YSLEER. CDR3 length: 15 residues. CDR3: CASSPYIQRYNEQFF. CDR3 sequence (DNA): TGCGCCAGCAGCCCATACATCCAGCGGTACAATGAGCAGTTCTTC.

This clone was observed a handful of times. The rearrangement joins TRBV4-1 to TRBJ2-1; no definite D call. Germline V CDR1 and CDR2: MGHRA, YSYEKL. This CDR3 is 15 amino acids long. Trimming shortened V by 1 base and J by 6 bases, and 13 bases separated the two germline ends. Here the CDR3 DNA reads TGCGCCAGCAGCCAAGTTATTGGGCGCTTCAATGAGCAGTTCTTC. Translated: CASSQVIGRFNEQFF.

V is TRBV7-2 and J is TRBJ2-1, with 8 positions matching TRBD2. Germline V gives CDR1 SGHTA, CDR2 FQGNSA. After removal of 8 bases from V and 0 bases from J, the junction contained 6 bases not matched to a gene. The CDR3 loop spans 15 amino acids. CDR3 residues: CASGGRISSYNEQFF. CDR3 coding DNA: TGTGCCAGCGGCGGGAGGATCAGCTCCTACAATGAGCAGTTCTTC.

The chain links TRBV7-8 to TRBJ2-2; D remains unclear. V lost 5 bases and J 7 bases, leaving 11 bases between the germline ends. Germline CDR1 reads SGHVS; CDR2 reads FQNEAQ. This CDR3 comprises 13 residues. Here the CDR3 DNA reads TGTGCCAGCAGCCCTACTCCCGTCGGGGAGCTGTTTTTT. Translation: CASSPTPVGELFF.

The genes are TRBV27 and TRBJ2-5, with 11 bases fitting TRBD2. Germline CDR1 MNHEY, CDR2 SMNVEV (reference sequence). V trimming: 9 bases; J trimming: 3 bases; junction bases outside the gene matches: 0. The CDR3 loop spans 12 amino acids. CDR3 nucleotides: TGTGCCAGTAGCGGGAGGGAAGAGACCCAGTACTTC. Protein: CASSGREETQYF.

For the CDR3, the DNA is TGTGCCAGCAGCCTTTTCCTCGGGGGACTAGCGACTGAGCAGTTCTTC. Its translation: CASSLFLGGLATEQFF. J is TRBJ2-1 and V is TRBV27; 10 bases map to TRBD2. Germline values: CDR1 MNHEY, CDR2 SMNVEV (reference sequence). This CDR3 spans 16 amino acids. Trimming removed 6 bases from V and 9 bases from J; junction bases left unmatched: 14.

This chain links TRBV9 with TRBJ2-5, with 8 bases matching TRBD2. This CDR3 region has 15 residues. The germline V gene has CDR1 SGDLS and CDR2 YYNGEE. V lost 0 bases and J lost 2; bases outside the gene matches: 3. Here the CDR3 reads CASSVGGGGQETQYF. The DNA of the CDR3 is TGTGCCAGCAGCGTAGGAGGCGGGGGGCAAGAGACCCAGTACTTC.

This clone was seen a handful of times. The chain combines TRBV9 with TRBJ1-1; D not certain. Trimming stripped 7 bases from V and 1 base from J, with 17 bases between. The CDR3 is made up of 15 amino acids. Per the germline V gene, CDR1 is SGDLS and CDR2 is YYNGEE. CDR3 region: CASGRASARNTEAFF. Written as DNA, the CDR3 is TGTGCCAGCGGACGGGCGTCCGCGAGGAACACTGAAGCTTTCTTT.

This clone has a handful of counts. The chain employs TRBV11-2 and TRBJ2-1; no definite D call. CDR3 size: 12 residues. Germline V CDR1 and CDR2: SGHAT, FQNNGV. V was clipped by 5 bases and J by 7 bases, with 9 bases between them. The CDR3 DNA follows: TGTGCCAGCAGCCAGGTGGGGAATGAGCAGTTCTTC. Translating it yields CASSQVGNEQFF. The whole variable domain, filled in from reference TRBV11-2 and TRBJ2-1, reads EAGVAQSPRYKIIEKRQSVAFWCNPISGHATLYWYQQILGQGPKLLIQFQNNGVVDDSQLPKDRFSAERLKGVDSTLKIQPAKLEDSAVYLCASSQVGNEQFFGPGTRLTVL.

The rearrangement links TRBV6-5 to TRBJ2-5; 7 nucleotides line up with TRBD1. Per germline, CDR1 MNHEY and CDR2 SVGAGI. Germline trimming cut 3 bases from V and 1 base from J; bases unmatched to any gene: 5. The CDR3 is 15 amino acids. CDR3 DNA sequence: TGTGCCAGCAGTTATAACAGGGGCCTCCAAGAGACCCAGTACTTC. It yields the protein CASSYNRGLQETQYF.

The chain joins TRBV10-3 to TRBJ2-5, with a weak D call TRBD1 (5 bases). The CDR3 extends over 14 amino acids. Germline CDR1 and CDR2: ENHRY and SYGVKD. V lost 5 bases and J lost 5, with 15 bases in between. The CDR3 DNA is TGTGCCATCAGTCCGTCTCAGGGTGGTGAGACCCAGTACTTC. This sequence encodes CAISPSQGGETQYF.

The chain couples TRBV10-3 to TRBJ2-7; either TRBD1 or TRBD2 may supply D (5 bases each). Germline CDR1 ENHRY, CDR2 SYGVKD. Trimming pared 2 bases from V and 6 bases from J, leaving 8 bases between. This CDR3 region has 12 residues. This CDR3 reads CAISEGGPEQYF. For the CDR3, the DNA is TGTGCCATCAGTGAGGGGGGACCCGAGCAGTACTTC.

This chain joins TRBV10-3 and TRBJ2-1; 9 bases align to TRBD2. Per the germline V gene, CDR1 is ENHRY and CDR2 is SYGVKD. The length of the CDR3 is 20 residues. V dropped 0 bases and J dropped 1; count of bases not matched to a gene: 13. The CDR3 region has the DNA TGTGCCATCAGTGAGTCGAGGAGGCTAGCGGGACCGGGGTCCTACAATGAGCAGTTCTTC. This translates into CAISESRRLAGPGSYNEQFF.

The gene calls are TRBV30 and TRBJ1-1; 7 nucleotides line up with TRBD1. Germline V lookup: CDR1 GTSNPN, CDR2 SVGIG (reference sequence). Trimming cost V 2 bases and J 5 bases; bases outside gene matches: 8. CDR3 length: 14 amino acids. The CDR3 region has the DNA TGTGCCTGGAGTAATCGACAGGGTGAAACTGAAGCTTTCTTT. As protein: CAWSNRQGETEAFF.

The chain uses TRBV11-3 and TRBJ1-1; D call uncertain. The V gene's germline CDR1 is SGHNT and CDR2 YENEEA. The CDR3 runs to 12 residues. With 5 bases removed from V and 1 base from J, the gap between germline ends came to 5 bases. DNA for the CDR3: TGTGCCAGCAGCGACTGGAACACTGAAGCTTTCTTT. It yields the protein CASSDWNTEAFF. Full variable domain (missing parts from reference TRBV11-3 and TRBJ1-1): EAGVVQSPRYKIIEKKQPVAFWCNPISGHNTLYWYLQNLGQGPELLIRYENEEAVDDSQLPKDRFSAERLKGVDSTLKIQPAELGDSAVYLCASSDWNTEAFFGQGTRLTVV.

V and J are TRBV28 and TRBJ2-7, with TRBD2 identical over 11 bases. CDR3 length: 15 residues. Germline V lookup: CDR1 MDHEN, CDR2 SYDVKM. V was clipped by 6 bases and J by 4 bases; unmatched bases: 8. Here the CDR3 reads CASSGTSGFEYEQYF. The CDR3 DNA reads TGTGCCAGCAGCGGGACTAGCGGTTTTGAGTACGAGCAGTACTTC. Supplemented by reference TRBV28 and TRBJ2-7, the full variable domain reads DVKVTQSSRYLVKRTGEKVFLECVQDMDHENMFWYRQDPGLGLRLIYFSYDVKMKEKGDIPEGYSVSREKKERFSLILESASTNQTSMYLCASSGTSGFEYEQYFGPGTRLTVT.

The rearrangement links TRBV30 to TRBJ2-7; D is perhaps TRBD1 (6 bases). The CDR3 has 17 amino acids. Germline V gene lookup returns CDR1 GTSNPN and CDR2 SVGIG (reference sequence). V was shortened by 2 bases and J by 0 bases, with 20 bases between the two germline ends. The CDR3 reads CAWSNLQGYASSYEQYF. Written as DNA, the CDR3 is TGTGCCTGGAGTAACCTACAGGGTTATGCTAGCTCCTACGAGCAGTACTTC.

This chain connects TRBV27 to TRBJ1-5, with D possibly matching TRBD1 (5 bases). Between the trimmed V and J ends, which lost 5 bases and 5 bases, there was a span of 13 bases. Germline V CDR1 and CDR2: MNHEY, SMNVEV (reference sequence). CDR3 length: 14 residues. The CDR3 DNA follows: TGTGCCAGCAGTCCGGACATGGCGTATCAGCCCCAGCATTTT. It is translated as CASSPDMAYQPQHF.

This chain joins TRBV9 and TRBJ2-1, with D maybe TRBD2 (5 bases). The germline V gene has CDR1 SGDLS and CDR2 YYNGEE. The V end was cut by 0 bases, the J end by 3 bases, with 16 bases between. The CDR3 contains 17 residues. The CDR3 coding sequence is TGTGCCAGCAGCGTAGATTCTAGCCTGTTACTCTACAATGAGCAGTTCTTC. It yields the protein CASSVDSSLLLYNEQFF.

The rearrangement links TRBV27 to TRBJ2-2; the match to TRBD2 covers 7 bases. Germline loops: CDR1 MNHEY, CDR2 SMNVEV (reference sequence). The CDR3 spans 16 residues. Losses at the gene ends were 6 bases for V and 2 bases for J; bases not matched to a gene: 9. CDR3 sequence (DNA): TGTGCCAGCAGGCTTATGGCTAGCGGTAACACCGGGGAGCTGTTTTTT. This gives the protein CASRLMASGNTGELFF.

The chain employs TRBV14 and TRBJ2-3, with 9 bases identical to TRBD2. This CDR3 region has 17 residues. The J segment lost 4 bases and the V segment lost 1 base, leaving 9 bases of the junction unmatched. Germline V CDR1 and CDR2: SGHDN, FVKESK. CDR3 sequence reads: CASSQALSSGRPDTQYF. CDR3 nucleotide sequence: TGTGCCAGCAGCCAAGCGCTGAGTAGCGGGAGACCAGATACGCAGTATTTT.